Shown below are 10 T cell receptor beta chains from a single sample sequenced in a study of OX40 agonist ivuxolimab in advanced cancers. Only in-frame clones appear in the TCRdb table, and some are missing; sequencing was by immunoSEQ multiplex PCR. The profile shows fewer than 80,000 clones, roughly 87% of them singletons. The sequenced sample was CD4+ or CD8+ T cells sorted from blood, obtained in a trial of the OX40 agonist ivuxolimab. The receptors were sampled from an adult with an advanced solid tumor such as melanoma, head and neck, liver or kidney cancer.

The chain combines TRBV27 with TRBJ1-1; no clear D. CDR3 length: 14 residues. Germline assignment: CDR1 MNHEY and CDR2 SMNVEV (reference sequence). Trimming took 4 bases from V and 4 from J, leaving 13 bases between them. DNA of the CDR3: TGTGCCAGCAGTTATGGGGTTGAGGCCACTGAAGCTTTCTTT. Amino acid sequence: CASSYGVEATEAFF.

This clone was detected only once. The chain is built from TRBV2 and TRBJ2-5; 7 nucleotides line up with TRBD2. J gave up 4 bases and V 2 bases, and 4 bases lay outside the gene matches. The germline V gene encodes CDR1 SNHLY and CDR2 FYNNEI. This CDR3 has 14 amino acids. As DNA, the CDR3 is TGTGCCAGCAGTGAACATGGGAGGGGAGAGACCCAGTACTTC. Translated, it gives CASSEHGRGETQYF.

The chain recombines TRBV2 with TRBJ2-2, with D perhaps matching TRBD2 (6 bases). Trimming left V 2 bases short and J 0 bases short, with 10 bases between. The V gene's germline CDR1 is SNHLY and CDR2 FYNNEI. The CDR3 extends over 16 amino acids. The DNA for the CDR3 is TGTGCCAGCAGTGAATTGGGGGGATCGAACACCGGGGAGCTGTTTTTT. It is translated as CASSELGGSNTGELFF.

The chain couples TRBV10-3 to TRBJ1-1; 8 bases are shared with TRBD1. Trimming took 3 bases from V and 5 from J; bases not matched to a gene: 11. The CDR3 consists of 16 residues. CDR1 is ENHRY and CDR2 is SYGVKD in the germline V gene. CDR3 DNA sequence: TGTGCCATCAGTGAAGCTTGGACAGGGCGAGGGACTGAAGCTTTCTTT. Amino acids: CAISEAWTGRGTEAFF.

The chain carries TRBV27 and TRBJ2-1, with a weak D call TRBD1 (5 bases). V lost 5 bases and J 9 bases, leaving 26 bases between the germline ends. The germline gives CDR1 MNHEY, CDR2 SMNVEV (reference sequence). This CDR3 has 17 residues. CDR3 in amino acids: CASSTQHRFADLGEQFF. The CDR3 bases are TGTGCCAGCAGTACTCAGCACAGGTTCGCCGACTTAGGTGAGCAGTTCTTC.

This clone was observed a few times. This chain uses TRBV9 with TRBJ1-2, with D possibly TRBD1 on 5 matching bases. The V end lost 8 bases, the J end lost 5 bases, and 7 bases lay between the germline ends. The CDR3 sequence is 10 residues long. The germline CDR1 and CDR2 sequences are SGDLS and YYNGEE. The CDR3 sequence: CASGGYGYTF. CDR3 in DNA: TGTGCCAGTGGGGGGTATGGCTACACCTTC.

This chain uses TRBV10-2 with TRBJ1-3, with D perhaps TRBD1 (5 bases). V was cut by 2 bases and J by 4 bases, with 12 bases left in between. Germline-derived CDR1 and CDR2 are WSHSY and SAAADI. The CDR3 spans 15 residues. The CDR3 region is CASSERAGNGNTIYF. CDR3 sequence (DNA): TGCGCCAGCAGTGAGAGGGCAGGGAACGGAAACACCATATATTTT.

V gene TRBV6-5 combines with J gene TRBJ1-2, with D perhaps TRBD1 (6 bases). The CDR3 loop spans 15 amino acids. The V gene's germline CDR1 is MNHEY and CDR2 SVGAGI. The V end lost 0 bases, the J end lost 6 bases, and 14 bases lay between the germline ends. CDR3 region: CASSYSPQGRNGYTF. The CDR3 coding sequence is TGTGCCAGCAGTTACTCTCCCCAGGGGAGGAATGGCTACACCTTC.

In nucleotides, the CDR3 is TGTGCCAGCAGCTTAGCAGGGAAGCAGTCACCCCTCCACTTT. Protein product: CASSLAGKQSPLHF. This rearrangement joins TRBV7-6 to TRBJ1-6; D gene uncertain. CDR1 SGHVS and CDR2 FNYEAQ come from the germline V gene. The V and J ends lost 0 bases and 10 bases respectively, with 10 bases between them. There are 14 residues in the CDR3.

The chain recombines TRBV6-1 with TRBJ2-3; 10 nucleotides align to TRBD2. The CDR3 runs to 17 residues. Germline V gene lookup returns CDR1 MNHNS and CDR2 SASEGT. V shed 1 base and J 2 bases; nucleotides not matched to a gene: 6. The CDR3 DNA reads as TGTGCCAGCAGTGAAGGGACTAGCGGAGCATTCACAGATACGCAGTATTTT. As protein: CASSEGTSGAFTDTQYF.